Below are 23 T cell receptor beta chains sequenced from a single sample in a study of blood T cell repertoires in COVID-19 (TCRdb year 2020). Library prep was done by the immunoSEQ multiplex PCR assay. TCRdb took this table from immuneACCESS and kept in-frame rearrangements with V and J called. Such tables lack part of the clones; where checked against another copy, unresolved V genes explain under half of the gap, and the rest is unexplained. Here the sample has hundreds of thousands of clones; around 91% occur a single time. The ten largest clones capture approximately 3.5% of the sample. Sequenced: peripheral blood. The receptors derive from a young woman who had recovered from COVID-19.

This sequence joins TRBV7-8 and TRBJ1-1, with TRBD1 matching over 7 bases. V shed 5 bases and J 4 bases; nucleotides not matched to a gene: 4. The CDR3 covers 13 residues. Looked up from germline, CDR1 is SGHVS and CDR2 is FQNEAQ. The CDR3 coding sequence is TGTGCCAGCAGCCGACAGGGCTCCACTGAAGCTTTCTTT. It translates to CASSRQGSTEAFF.

The rearrangement uses TRBV11-3 and TRBJ1-2, with TRBD1 matching over 9 bases. Trimming removed 5 bases from V and 8 bases from J; junction bases left unmatched: 6. Per the germline V gene, CDR1 is SGHNT and CDR2 is YENEEA. This CDR3 contains 13 residues. Here the CDR3 DNA reads TGTGCCAGCAGCCCGGGACAGGGAGGAGGCTACACCTTC. Translation: CASSPGQGGGYTF.

The chain is built from TRBV25-1 and TRBJ2-2, with 10 positions matching TRBD1. CDR1 and CDR2 from the germline V gene are MGHDK and SYGVNS. The CDR3 length is 17 residues. J gave up 7 bases and V 2 bases, and 10 bases lay outside the gene matches. CDR3 sequence: CASSEVGTGVGSGELFF. The CDR3 DNA sequence: TGTGCCAGCAGTGAAGTAGGGACAGGGGTCGGAAGCGGGGAGCTGTTTTTT.

V and J are TRBV5-1 and TRBJ2-1, with 10 bases aligning to TRBD2. J was trimmed by 3 bases and V by 0 bases; bases with no gene match: 3. The CDR3 is 16 residues long. Germline-derived CDR1 and CDR2 are SGHRS and YFSETQ. The CDR3 DNA reads TGCGCCAGCAGCTTGGTAGGGACTAGCGACTACAATGAGCAGTTCTTC. Translated: CASSLVGTSDYNEQFF.

This clone was observed a handful of times. The chain carries TRBV7-2 and TRBJ2-4; 8 bases are shared with TRBD1. Germline loops: CDR1 SGHTA, CDR2 FQGNSA. The V and J ends lost 5 bases and 7 bases, in that order; junction bases with no gene match: 10. The CDR3 has 15 amino acids. This CDR3 reads CASSAYQGAMNIQYF. For the CDR3, the DNA is TGTGCCAGCAGCGCCTACCAGGGGGCTATGAACATTCAGTACTTC. Based on the CDR3 plus reference TRBV7-2 and TRBJ2-4, the full variable domain is GAGVSQSPSNKVTEKGKDVELRCDPISGHTALYWYRQSLGQGLEFLIYFQGNSAPDKSGLPSDRFSAERTGGSVSTLTIQRTQQEDSAVYLCASSAYQGAMNIQYFGAGTRLSVL.

The V gene is TRBV1, the J gene TRBJ2-3; the table's D gene call, TRBD2, was not cross checked with the DNA. TRBV1 is a recognized pseudogene. This CDR3 contains 17 residues. The CDR3 here is CTSSPSELARSTDTQYF. The CDR3 coding sequence is TGCACCAGCAGCCCGTCGGAACTAGCGCGAAGCACAGATACGCAGTATTTT.

The CDR3 loop reads CASSLTQGRGYTF. CDR3 in DNA: TGTGCCAGCAGTTTAACCCAGGGTCGGGGCTACACCTTC. The gene calls are TRBV27 and TRBJ1-2; weak D call: TRBD1 (5 bases). Germline values: CDR1 MNHEY, CDR2 SMNVEV (reference sequence). The length of the CDR3 is 13 residues. V was shortened by 2 bases and J by 8 bases, with 12 bases between the two germline ends.

This clone was counted a single time. The chain uses TRBV29-1 and TRBJ1-1, with D possibly being TRBD1 (5 bases). Germline V gene data show CDR1 as SQVTM and CDR2 as ANQGSEA. The CDR3 runs 10 residues. The ends were cut back, 6 bases at V and 10 bases at J, with 12 bases in the middle. CDR3 in DNA: TGCAGCGTGGGGCGGGAGGGAGCTTTCTTT. It is translated as CSVGREGAFF.

J is TRBJ1-1 and V is TRBV4-1; weak D call: TRBD1 (5 bases). Germline V gives CDR1 MGHRA, CDR2 YSYEKL. V lost 6 bases and J 0 bases, leaving 17 bases between the germline ends. CDR3 length: 16 residues. CDR3 in amino acids: CASRITAGNLNTEAFF. DNA for the CDR3: TGCGCCAGCAGAATAACGGCAGGGAACCTGAACACTGAAGCTTTCTTT.

The chain is built from TRBV21-1 and TRBJ1-6; TRBD1 is the table's D call, not checked against the DNA. TRBV21-1 is listed as a pseudogene. The CDR3 sequence is 15 residues long. The chain's CDR3 is CASSPTRDRNSPLHF. CDR3 nucleotides: TGTGCCAGCAGCCCTACCCGGGACAGGAATTCACCCCTCCACTTT.

The V gene is TRBV14, the J gene TRBJ2-7, with 11 bases that match TRBD1. The V gene end was trimmed by 1 base and the J gene end by 0 bases; junction bases not matched to a gene: 8. CDR3 size: 18 residues. Germline V gives CDR1 SGHDN, CDR2 FVKESK. The CDR3 loop is CASSQVRDRGVSSYEQYV. Here the CDR3 DNA reads TGTGCCAGCAGCCAAGTCCGGGACAGGGGGGTTAGCTCCTACGAGCAGTACGTC.

For the CDR3, the DNA is TGTGCCATCAGTGAAAACCCGAGCTCCTACAATGAGCAGTTCTTC. Its translation is CAISENPSSYNEQFF. The chain couples TRBV10-3 to TRBJ2-1; D remains unclear. V lost 3 bases and J 0 bases, leaving 9 bases between the germline ends. Germline CDR1 and CDR2: ENHRY and SYGVKD. The CDR3 consists of 15 residues.

The chain is built from TRBV3-1 (or the pseudogene TRBV3-2) and TRBJ2-1; 9 positions agree with TRBD2. J was trimmed by 6 bases and V by 4 bases; bases with no gene match: 22. Germline CDR1 LGHDT, CDR2 YNNKEL (reference sequence). This CDR3 spans 20 amino acids. The CDR3, as DNA: TGTGCCAGCAGCCCGGTGAGGCAAGATCGGGCACCACTAGCGGGCAATGAGCAGTTCTTC. As protein: CASSPVRQDRAPLAGNEQFF.

The chain couples TRBV7-2 to TRBJ1-1; the match to TRBD1 covers 8 bases. CDR1 is SGHTA, CDR2 FQGNSA, per germline. The junction had 10 bases not matched to a gene; V was cut back by 5 bases and J by 5 bases. The CDR3 is made up of 15 amino acids. The CDR3 nucleotides read TGTGCCAGCAGCACAGACGCAGGGGGCTGGACTGAAGCTTTCTTT. Protein sequence: CASSTDAGGWTEAFF.

CDR3 coding DNA: TGTGCCAGCAGTCTCAATTATGGAGGATATACGCAGTATTTT. Its translation is CASSLNYGGYTQYF. The J gene is TRBJ2-3, the V gene TRBV6-2 or TRBV6-3; possibly TRBD2 for D (5 bases). Trimming cost V 5 bases and J 7 bases, with 16 bases left between them. Germline V gene data show CDR1 as MNHEY and CDR2 as SVGEGT. The CDR3 loop spans 14 amino acids.

The CDR3 spells CASAITVATTNEKLFF. The CDR3, as DNA: TGTGCCAGTGCTATCACGGTCGCTACAACTAATGAAAAACTGTTTTTT. J is TRBJ1-4 and V is TRBV19, with no clear D. CDR3 length: 16 residues. V was trimmed by 8 bases and J by 0 bases, leaving 16 bases between them. Germline CDR1 and CDR2: LNHDA and SQIVND (reference sequence).

The rearrangement joins TRBV7-9 to TRBJ2-2, with 14 bases that match TRBD2. The CDR3 consists of 17 residues. Losses at the gene ends were 5 bases for V and 0 bases for J; bases not matched to a gene: 2. Germline CDR1 is SEHNR and CDR2 is FQNEAQ (reference sequence). CDR3 in DNA: TGTGCCAGCAGCCCGACTAGCGGGAGGGCGAACACCGGGGAGCTGTTTTTT. As protein: CASSPTSGRANTGELFF.

The gene calls are TRBV3-1 (or the pseudogene TRBV3-2) and TRBJ1-1; 11 nucleotides align to TRBD1. CDR1 is LGHDT and CDR2 is YNNKEL in the germline V gene (reference sequence). V trimming: 4 bases; J trimming: 0 bases; junction bases outside the gene matches: 7. The CDR3 is 17 residues long. CDR3 sequence reads: CASSPWTGGLLNTEAFF. Written as DNA, the CDR3 is TGTGCCAGCAGCCCCTGGACAGGGGGCTTATTGAACACTGAAGCTTTCTTT.

This chain connects TRBV30 to TRBJ1-6; no definite D call. Trimming removed 2 bases at V and 7 bases at J, with 12 bases between. This CDR3 is built from 14 residues. The germline gives CDR1 GTSNPN, CDR2 SVGIG (reference sequence). CDR3 loop: CAWSLAIGNSPLHF. In nucleotides, the CDR3 is TGTGCCTGGAGTCTCGCAATTGGCAATTCACCCCTCCACTTT.

J is TRBJ1-3 and V is TRBV9, with a weak D call TRBD1 (5 bases). Germline CDR1 is SGDLS and CDR2 is YYNGEE. The CDR3 has 14 amino acids. Trimming took 3 bases from V and 0 from J, leaving 7 bases between them. The CDR3 sequence: CASSATGSGNTIYF. In DNA, the CDR3 is TGTGCCAGCAGCGCAACAGGCTCTGGAAACACCATATATTTT. Together with reference TRBV9 and TRBJ1-3, the CDR3 gives the full variable domain: DSGVTQTPKHLITATGQRVTLRCSPRSGDLSVYWYQQSLDQGLQFLIQYYNGEERAKGNILERFSAQQFPDLHSELNLSSLELGDSALYFCASSATGSGNTIYFGEGSWLTVV.

This clone has just one count. This rearrangement joins TRBV6-2 or TRBV6-3 to TRBJ2-5; 10 bases line up with TRBD2. V lost 3 bases to trimming and J lost 4 bases; unmatched junction nucleotides: 11. The CDR3 runs 17 residues. Germline CDR1 and CDR2: MNHEY and SVGEGT. The CDR3 spells CASSYLAGVTGLETQYF. CDR3 DNA sequence: TGTGCCAGCAGTTATCTAGCGGGAGTAACCGGACTAGAGACCCAGTACTTC.

The chain links TRBV6-2 or TRBV6-3 to TRBJ2-2; D perhaps matches TRBD2 (7 bases). This CDR3 region has 15 residues. V was clipped by 5 bases and J by 7 bases, with 17 bases between them. The V gene's germline CDR1 is MNHEY and CDR2 SVGEGT. CDR3 coding DNA: TGTGCCAGCAGTAAAGGCGGGGGCCGGGGCGGGGAGCTGTTTTTT. Protein sequence: CASSKGGGRGGELFF.

The CDR3 reads CASSLGAGRLYEQYV. CDR3 in DNA: TGTGCCAGCAGCTTAGGAGCGGGACGTCTCTACGAGCAGTACGTC. The chain carries TRBV11-2 and TRBJ2-7; 7 positions agree with TRBD2. Germline V CDR1 and CDR2: SGHAT, FQNNGV. V was clipped by 1 base and J by 3 bases; unmatched bases: 6. CDR3 length: 15 amino acids.